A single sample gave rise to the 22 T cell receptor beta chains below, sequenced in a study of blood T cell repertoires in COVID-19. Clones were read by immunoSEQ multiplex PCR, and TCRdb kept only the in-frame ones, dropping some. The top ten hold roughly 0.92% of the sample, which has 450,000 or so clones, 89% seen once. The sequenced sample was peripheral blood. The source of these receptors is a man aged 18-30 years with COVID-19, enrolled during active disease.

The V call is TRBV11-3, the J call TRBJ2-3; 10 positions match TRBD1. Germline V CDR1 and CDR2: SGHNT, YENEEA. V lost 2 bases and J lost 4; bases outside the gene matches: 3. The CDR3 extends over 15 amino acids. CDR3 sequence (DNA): TGTGCCAGCAGCTTACCGACAGGGGGCGCAGATACGCAGTATTTT. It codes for CASSLPTGGADTQYF.

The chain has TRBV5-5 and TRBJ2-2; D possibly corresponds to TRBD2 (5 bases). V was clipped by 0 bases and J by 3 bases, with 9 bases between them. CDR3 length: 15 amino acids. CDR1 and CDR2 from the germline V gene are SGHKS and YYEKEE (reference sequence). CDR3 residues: CASSLDTGDTGELFF. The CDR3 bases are TGTGCCAGCAGCTTGGATACCGGGGACACCGGGGAGCTGTTTTTT.

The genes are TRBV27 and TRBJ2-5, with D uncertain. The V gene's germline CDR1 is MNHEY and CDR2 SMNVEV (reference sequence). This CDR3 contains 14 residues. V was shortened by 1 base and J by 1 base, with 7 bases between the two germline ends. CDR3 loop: CASSLWAAQETQYF. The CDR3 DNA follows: TGTGCCAGCAGTTTATGGGCCGCCCAAGAGACCCAGTACTTC.

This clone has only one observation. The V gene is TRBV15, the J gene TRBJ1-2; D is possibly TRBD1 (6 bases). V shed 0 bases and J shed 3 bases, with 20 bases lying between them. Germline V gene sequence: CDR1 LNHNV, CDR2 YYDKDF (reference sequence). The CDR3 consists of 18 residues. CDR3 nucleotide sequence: TGTGCCACCAGCAGAGATTACGGCCGTGGGGGGGCGGACTATGGCTACACCTTC. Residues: CATSRDYGRGGADYGYTF.

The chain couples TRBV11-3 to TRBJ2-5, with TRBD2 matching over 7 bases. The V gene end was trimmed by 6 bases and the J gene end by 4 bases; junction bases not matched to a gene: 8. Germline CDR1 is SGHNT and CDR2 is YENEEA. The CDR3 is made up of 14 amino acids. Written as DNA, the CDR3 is TGTGCCAGCAGACTTACTAGCGAGGGAGAGACCCAGTACTTC. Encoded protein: CASRLTSEGETQYF.

The CDR3: CASSVGANPNEKLFF. In DNA form, the CDR3 reads TGTGCCAGCAGTGTTGGTGCGAACCCTAATGAAAAACTGTTTTTT. The rearrangement uses TRBV2 and TRBJ1-4; D is unresolved. The CDR3 is 15 residues long. The V gene's germline CDR1 is SNHLY and CDR2 FYNNEI. The ends were cut back, 4 bases at V and 3 bases at J, with 12 bases in the middle.

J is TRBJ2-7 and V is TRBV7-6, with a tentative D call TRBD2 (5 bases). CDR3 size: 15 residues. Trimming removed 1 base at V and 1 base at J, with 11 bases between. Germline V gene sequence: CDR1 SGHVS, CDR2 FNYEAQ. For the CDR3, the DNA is TGTGCCAGCAGCTTAGGTCGGGGTCCTTCCTACGAGCAGTACTTC. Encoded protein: CASSLGRGPSYEQYF.

The CDR3 sequence is CASSQVTGGLYNEQFF. Written as DNA, the CDR3 is TGCGCCAGCAGCCAAGTGACGGGGGGCCTTTACAATGAGCAGTTCTTC. The chain employs TRBV4-1 and TRBJ2-1; TRBD2 is a possible D gene (7 bases). The CDR3 has 16 residues. Germline lookup yields CDR1 MGHRA and CDR2 YSYEKL. The V end was cut by 1 base, the J end by 4 bases, with 14 bases between.

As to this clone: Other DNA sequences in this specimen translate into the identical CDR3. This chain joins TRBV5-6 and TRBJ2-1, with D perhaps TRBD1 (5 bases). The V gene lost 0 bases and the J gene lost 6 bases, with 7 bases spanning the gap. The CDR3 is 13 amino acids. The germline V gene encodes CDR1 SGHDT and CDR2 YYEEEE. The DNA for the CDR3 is TGTGCCAGCAGCTTGGTTAGGGGCAATGAGCAGTTCTTC. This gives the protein CASSLVRGNEQFF.

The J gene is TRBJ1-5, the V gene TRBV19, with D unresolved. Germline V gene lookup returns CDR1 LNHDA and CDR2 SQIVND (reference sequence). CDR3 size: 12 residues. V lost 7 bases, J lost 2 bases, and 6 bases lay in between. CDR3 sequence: CASNQGNQPQHF. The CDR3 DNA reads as TGTGCCAGTAATCAGGGCAATCAGCCCCAGCATTTT.

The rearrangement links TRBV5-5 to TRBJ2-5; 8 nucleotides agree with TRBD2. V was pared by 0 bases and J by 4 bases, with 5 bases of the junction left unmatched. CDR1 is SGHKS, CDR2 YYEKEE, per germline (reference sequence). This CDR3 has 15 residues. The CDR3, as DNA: TGTGCCAGCAGCTTGGTCGGGAGGGCCGCAGAGACCCAGTACTTC. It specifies CASSLVGRAAETQYF.

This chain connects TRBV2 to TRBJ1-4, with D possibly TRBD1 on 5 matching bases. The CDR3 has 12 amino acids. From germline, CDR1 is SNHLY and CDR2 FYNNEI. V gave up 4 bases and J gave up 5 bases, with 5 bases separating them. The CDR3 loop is CASSGTNEKLFF. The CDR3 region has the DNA TGTGCCAGCAGTGGGACAAATGAAAAACTGTTTTTT.

The CDR3 sequence: CASSIGGGVAETQYF. The CDR3 nucleotides are TGTGCCAGTAGTATAGGAGGGGGGGTCGCGGAGACCCAGTACTTC. The V call is TRBV19, the J call TRBJ2-5, with D tentatively TRBD2 (7 bases). V was cut by 1 base and J by 5 bases, with 14 bases left in between. CDR1 and CDR2 (germline): LNHDA, SQIVND (reference sequence). The CDR3 extends over 15 amino acids. Combining the CDR3 with reference TRBV19 and TRBJ2-5 gives the whole variable domain DGGITQSPKYLFRKEGQNVTLSCEQNLNHDAMYWYRQDPGQGLRLIYYSQIVNDFQKGDIAEGYSVSREKKESFPLTVTSAQKNPTAFYLCASSIGGGVAETQYFGPGTRLLVL.

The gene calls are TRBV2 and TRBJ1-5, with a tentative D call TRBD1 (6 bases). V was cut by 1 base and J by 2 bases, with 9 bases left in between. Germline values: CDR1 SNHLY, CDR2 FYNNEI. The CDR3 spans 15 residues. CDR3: CASSEEGVGNQPQHF. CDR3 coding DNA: TGTGCCAGCAGTGAAGAGGGGGTAGGCAATCAGCCCCAGCATTTT.

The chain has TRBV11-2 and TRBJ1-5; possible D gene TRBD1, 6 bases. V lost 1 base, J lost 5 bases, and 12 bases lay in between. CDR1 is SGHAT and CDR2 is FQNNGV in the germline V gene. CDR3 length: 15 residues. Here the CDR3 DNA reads TGTGCCAGCAGCTTAGGGGACACCGTACATCAGCCCCAGCATTTT. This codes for CASSLGDTVHQPQHF.

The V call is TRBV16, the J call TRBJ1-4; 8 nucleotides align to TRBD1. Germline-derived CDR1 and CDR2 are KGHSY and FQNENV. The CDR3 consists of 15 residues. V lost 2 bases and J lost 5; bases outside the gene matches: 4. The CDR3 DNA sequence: TGTGCCAGCAGCCAAAATAGACAGGGGAATGAAAAACTGTTTTTT. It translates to CASSQNRQGNEKLFF.

In DNA, the CDR3 is TGTGCCAGCAGCTTAGTCTTTCCGACTAGCGGGAGGGTCGGGACCCAGTACTTC. Translating gives CASSLVFPTSGRVGTQYF. The V and J genes are TRBV7-9 and TRBJ2-5; TRBD2 matches 14 bases. This CDR3 is built from 18 residues. CDR1 is SEHNR and CDR2 is FQNEAQ in the germline V gene (reference sequence). Trimming removed 1 base from V and 7 bases from J; junction bases left unmatched: 11.

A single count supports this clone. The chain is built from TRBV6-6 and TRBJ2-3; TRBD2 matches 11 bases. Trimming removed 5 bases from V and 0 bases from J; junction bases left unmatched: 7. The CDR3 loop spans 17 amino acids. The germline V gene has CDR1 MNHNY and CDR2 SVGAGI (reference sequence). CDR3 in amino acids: CASSRLAGKTSTDTQYF. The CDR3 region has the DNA TGTGCCAGCAGTCGACTAGCGGGAAAAACTAGCACAGATACGCAGTATTTT.

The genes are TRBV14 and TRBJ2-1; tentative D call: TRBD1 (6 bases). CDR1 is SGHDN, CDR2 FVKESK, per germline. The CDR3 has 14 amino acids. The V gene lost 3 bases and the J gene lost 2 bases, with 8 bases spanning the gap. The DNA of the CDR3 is TGTGCCAGCAGCCAGGGGGCCACCTACAATGAGCAGTTCTTC. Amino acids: CASSQGATYNEQFF.

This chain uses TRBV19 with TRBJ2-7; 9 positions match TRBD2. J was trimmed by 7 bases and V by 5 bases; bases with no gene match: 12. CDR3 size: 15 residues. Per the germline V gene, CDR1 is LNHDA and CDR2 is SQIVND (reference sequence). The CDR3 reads CASSARLAASSEQYF. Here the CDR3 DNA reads TGTGCCAGTAGTGCCCGACTAGCGGCCTCCTCAGAGCAGTACTTC.

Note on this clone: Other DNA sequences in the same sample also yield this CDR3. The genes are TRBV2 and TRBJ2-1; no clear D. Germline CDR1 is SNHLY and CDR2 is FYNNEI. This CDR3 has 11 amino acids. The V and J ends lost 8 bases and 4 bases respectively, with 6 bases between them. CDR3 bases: TGTGCCAGCTCTCCGTACAATGAGCAGTTCTTC. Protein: CASSPYNEQFF.

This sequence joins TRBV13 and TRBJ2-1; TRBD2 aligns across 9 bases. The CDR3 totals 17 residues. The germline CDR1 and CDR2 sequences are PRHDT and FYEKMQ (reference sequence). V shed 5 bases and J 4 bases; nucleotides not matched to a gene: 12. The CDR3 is CASSPKLSAGGYNEQFF. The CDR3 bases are TGTGCCAGCAGCCCAAAGCTCTCCGCGGGGGGGTACAATGAGCAGTTCTTC. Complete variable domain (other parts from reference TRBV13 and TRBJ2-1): AAGVIQSPRHLIKEKRETATLKCYPIPRHDTVYWYQQGPGQDPQFLISFYEKMQSDKGSIPDRFSAQQFSDYHSELNMSSLELGDSALYFCASSPKLSAGGYNEQFFGPGTRLTVL.